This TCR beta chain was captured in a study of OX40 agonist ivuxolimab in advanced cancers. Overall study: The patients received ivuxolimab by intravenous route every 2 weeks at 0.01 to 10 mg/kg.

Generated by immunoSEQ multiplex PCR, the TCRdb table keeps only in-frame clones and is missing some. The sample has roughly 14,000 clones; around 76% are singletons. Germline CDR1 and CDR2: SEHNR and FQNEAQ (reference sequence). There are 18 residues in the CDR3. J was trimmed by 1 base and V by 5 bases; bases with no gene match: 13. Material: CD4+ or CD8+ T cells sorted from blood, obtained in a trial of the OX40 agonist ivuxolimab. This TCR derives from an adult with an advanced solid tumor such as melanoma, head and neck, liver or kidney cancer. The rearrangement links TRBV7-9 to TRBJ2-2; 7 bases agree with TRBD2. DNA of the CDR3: TGTGCCAGCAGCCTCCCAATTGGACTAGTCGAGAACACCGGGGAGCTGTTTTTT. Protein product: CASSLPIGLVENTGELFF. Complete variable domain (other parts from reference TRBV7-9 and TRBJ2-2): DTGVSQNPRHKITKRGQNVTFRCDPISEHNRLYWYRQTLGQGPEFLTYFQNEAQLEKSRLLSDRFSAERPKGSFSTLEIQRTEQGDSAMYLCASSLPIGLVENTGELFFGEGSRLTVL.